Here is one T cell receptor (beta chain) with its context. The antigen is not known. This sample stems from a study of T cell responses to AZD1222 COVID-19 vaccine. Study-level findings and limits: Clonal diversity was possibly underestimated; the donors were predominantly white British and more often female.

Here immunoSEQ multiplex PCR was the method, and the copy in TCRdb shows in-frame clones only, minus some. The sample shows around 140,000 clones, approximately 85% of them seen only once. Trimming left V 3 bases short and J 4 bases short, with 14 bases between. The germline V gene encodes CDR1 SGHDT and CDR2 YYEEEE. The CDR3 extends over 14 amino acids. The specimen comprised peripheral blood, sampled 28 days after the second dose of the MenACWY control vaccine. The source is an adult who received the MenACWY meningococcal vaccine as a control. The gene calls are TRBV5-6 and TRBJ2-7; weak D call: TRBD2 (5 bases). CDR3 sequence reads: CASSSGPRAYEQYV. The CDR3 region has the DNA TGTGCCAGCAGCTCCGGGCCGCGGGCTTACGAGCAGTACGTC.